This entry lists 8 T cell receptor beta chains sequenced from one sample in a study of T cell changes during pregnancy in multiple sclerosis. Only in-frame clones appear in the TCRdb table, and some are missing; sequencing was by immunoSEQ multiplex PCR. The table includes just under 50,000 clones, about 91% detected once. The sequences come from CD8+ T cells from peripheral blood mononuclear cells, collected after pregnancy. Receptors were obtained from a female donor with multiple sclerosis, enrolled in a pregnancy study.

The CDR3 protein is CASSEGLGGPRKLNTEAFF. As DNA, the CDR3 is TGTGCCAGCAGTGAAGGTTTGGGGGGACCGCGAAAATTGAACACTGAAGCTTTCTTT. The chain uses TRBV6-1 and TRBJ1-1; possible D gene TRBD1, 5 bases. Germline-derived CDR1 and CDR2 are MNHNS and SASEGT. V lost 1 base and J 0 bases, leaving 21 bases between the germline ends. CDR3 length: 19 amino acids.

The V and J genes are TRBV9 and TRBJ1-5; D is unclear. From germline, CDR1 is SGDLS and CDR2 YYNGEE. This CDR3 spans 14 amino acids. V dropped 0 bases and J dropped 2 bases, with 6 bases sitting between them. The CDR3 region is CASSVGGRNQPQHF. The DNA of the CDR3 is TGTGCCAGCAGCGTAGGTGGGCGCAATCAGCCCCAGCATTTT.

V usage is TRBV7-9 and J usage is TRBJ1-6; 8 bases map to TRBD1. There are 15 residues in the CDR3. CDR1 and CDR2 (germline): SEHNR, FQNEAQ (reference sequence). With 5 bases clipped from V and 7 bases from J, the junction kept 7 bases outside the gene matches. The CDR3 nucleotides read TGTGCCAGCAGCACCGGACAGGGAGTGAATTCACCCCTCCACTTT. Translating it yields CASSTGQGVNSPLHF.

This clone was picked up one time. The CDR3 is CASSLLAAETQETQYF. The CDR3 DNA sequence: TGTGCCAGCAGTTTGTTAGCAGCGGAGACCCAAGAGACCCAGTACTTC. V usage is TRBV6-5 and J usage is TRBJ2-5; perhaps TRBD2 as D (5 bases). CDR1 and CDR2 (germline): MNHEY, SVGAGI. This CDR3 contains 16 residues. Trimming pared 4 bases from V and 1 base from J, leaving 16 bases between.

The chain combines TRBV27 with TRBJ2-7, with D possibly matching TRBD1 (5 bases). CDR1 and CDR2 from the germline V gene are MNHEY and SMNVEV (reference sequence). V was clipped by 6 bases and J by 3 bases, with 15 bases between them. The length of the CDR3 is 14 residues. As DNA, the CDR3 is TGTGCCAGCAGACCTACAGGTACTTACTACGAGCAGTACTTC. Its translation: CASRPTGTYYEQYF.

This clone was picked up one time. The V call is TRBV6-5, the J call TRBJ2-1; 13 nucleotides match TRBD2. This CDR3 is 15 amino acids long. V lost 6 bases to trimming and J lost 1 base; unmatched junction nucleotides: 0. Germline V lookup: CDR1 MNHEY, CDR2 SVGAGI. The CDR3 coding sequence is TGTGCCAGCAGACTAGCGGGGGGGTCCTACAATGAGCAGTTCTTC. This codes for CASRLAGGSYNEQFF.

This sequence joins TRBV9 and TRBJ2-2, with D hard to call. The CDR3 sequence is 11 residues long. Germline V gene sequence: CDR1 SGDLS, CDR2 YYNGEE. The ends were cut back, 4 bases at V and 7 bases at J, with 5 bases in the middle. In DNA, the CDR3 is TGTGCCAGCAGCCGGTACGGGGAGCTGTTTTTT. It encodes CASSRYGELFF.

V and J are TRBV7-9 and TRBJ2-7, with D perhaps matching TRBD1 (6 bases). CDR3 length: 16 amino acids. In germline, CDR1 is SEHNR, CDR2 FQNEAQ (reference sequence). Deletions cut 3 bases from V and 0 bases from J, with 15 bases between. CDR3 bases: TGTGCCAGCAGCTTCTCGAACGGACAGTTCTCCTACGAGCAGTACTTC. Residues: CASSFSNGQFSYEQYF.